Presented here are 20 T cell receptor beta chains from one specimen sequenced in a study of cytomegalovirus exposure and HLA in healthy donors. PCR was performed using 60 Vbeta and 13 Jbeta primers. Clones were sequenced by immunoSEQ multiplex PCR, and TCRdb holds only the in-frame ones, with some missing. This sample's clone table lists 70,000 or so clones. The material sequenced was PBMCs. These receptors came from a female donor in good health and CMV-seropositive.

This chain connects TRBV19 to TRBJ2-7, with D tentatively TRBD1 (6 bases). Trimming took 4 bases from V and 1 from J, leaving 11 bases between them. CDR3 size: 14 residues. Germline values: CDR1 LNHDA, CDR2 SQIVND (reference sequence). The DNA for the CDR3 is TGTGCCAGTAGTAGAGGCAGGGGTTCCTACGAGCAGTACTTC. Translation gives CASSRGRGSYEQYF.

The chain employs TRBV28 and TRBJ1-1; 11 bases are shared with TRBD1. The CDR3 contains 14 residues. CDR1 and CDR2 from the germline V gene are MDHEN and SYDVKM. V trimming: 9 bases; J trimming: 2 bases; junction bases outside the gene matches: 5. The CDR3 nucleotides are TGTGCCAGTCGGACAGGGGGCACTAACACTGAAGCTTTCTTT. Translated, it gives CASRTGGTNTEAFF.

The chain links TRBV28 to TRBJ2-7; 9 bases are a match to TRBD2. CDR3 size: 16 residues. J gave up 7 bases and V 1 base, and 11 bases lay outside the gene matches. The germline gives CDR1 MDHEN, CDR2 SYDVKM. DNA for the CDR3: TGTGCCAGCAGTTTATACCCAGCGGGAGGTAAGCGTGAGCAGTACTTC. Amino acid sequence: CASSLYPAGGKREQYF.

V and J are TRBV18 and TRBJ2-2; D perhaps matches TRBD1 (6 bases). Germline V lookup: CDR1 KGHSH, CDR2 LQKENI. The CDR3 contains 16 residues. The V end lost 4 bases, the J end lost 1 base, and 13 bases lay between the germline ends. CDR3 nucleotides: TGTGCCAGCTCACTCAACCCGGGACAGAACACCGGGGAGCTGTTTTTT. It is translated as CASSLNPGQNTGELFF. The full variable domain, completed using reference TRBV18 and TRBJ2-2, is NAGVMQNPRHLVRRRGQEARLRCSPMKGHSHVYWYRQLPEEGLKFMVYLQKENIIDESGMPKERFSAEFPKEGPSILRIQQVVRGDSAAYFCASSLNPGQNTGELFFGEGSRLTVL.

The gene calls are TRBV11-2 and TRBJ2-7; 13 bases match TRBD2. Germline V lookup: CDR1 SGHAT, CDR2 FQNNGV. This CDR3 is 16 amino acids long. The V segment lost 1 base and the J segment 6 bases; nucleotides outside the gene matches: 6. The DNA of the CDR3 is TGTGCCAGCAGCTTAGGTGGACTAGCGGGGGTAAGCGAGCAGTACTTC. Its translation: CASSLGGLAGVSEQYF.

The chain is built from TRBV28 and TRBJ1-2; possible D gene TRBD1, 6 bases. Trimming cost V 6 bases and J 0 bases, with 17 bases left between them. The germline V gene encodes CDR1 MDHEN and CDR2 SYDVKM. CDR3 length: 16 residues. CDR3 sequence: CASRTGYPSANYGYTF. The CDR3 DNA reads TGTGCCAGCAGGACAGGATATCCTTCAGCTAACTATGGCTACACCTTC.

This rearrangement joins TRBV7-3 to TRBJ2-7; 9 nucleotides agree with TRBD2. Trimming took 2 bases from V and 6 from J; bases not matched to a gene: 8. Germline loops: CDR1 SGHTA, CDR2 FQGTGA. The CDR3 spans 15 residues. The CDR3 DNA reads TGTGCCAGCAGCTTAGCGGGGGGACTAGCAGGCGAGCAGTACTTC. Protein sequence: CASSLAGGLAGEQYF.

This sequence joins TRBV5-1 and TRBJ1-1; 7 nucleotides align to TRBD1. Germline lookup yields CDR1 SGHRS and CDR2 YFSETQ. This CDR3 has 13 amino acids. J lost 8 bases, V lost 4 bases, and 8 bases had no gene match. CDR3 amino acids: CASSPPTGQEAFF. The CDR3 nucleotides are TGCGCCAGCAGCCCACCGACAGGGCAAGAAGCTTTCTTT. Complete variable domain (other parts from reference TRBV5-1 and TRBJ1-1): KAGVTQTPRYLIKTRGQQVTLSCSPISGHRSVSWYQQTPGQGLQFLFEYFSETQRNKGNFPGRFSGRQFSNSRSEMNVSTLELGDSALYLCASSPPTGQEAFFGQGTRLTVV.

This chain links TRBV19 with TRBJ1-5, with 9 nucleotides matching TRBD1. Germline V CDR1 and CDR2: LNHDA, SQIVND (reference sequence). The ends lost 5 bases at V and 5 bases at J; junction bases unmatched: 13. The CDR3 is 17 residues long. The CDR3 loop is CASSSESGTGIDQPQHF. CDR3 sequence (DNA): TGTGCCAGTAGTTCAGAATCCGGGACAGGGATCGATCAGCCCCAGCATTTT.

V and J are TRBV28 and TRBJ2-1, with TRBD1 matching 9 bases. Trimming at V came to 8 bases and at J to 4 bases, leaving 6 bases not matched to a gene. This CDR3 has 14 amino acids. Germline loops: CDR1 MDHEN, CDR2 SYDVKM. The CDR3 sequence is CASSGGQGYNEQFF. As DNA, the CDR3 is TGTGCCAGCTCGGGGGGACAGGGATACAATGAGCAGTTCTTC.

The V gene is TRBV7-9, the J gene TRBJ1-1; 8 bases are shared with TRBD1. This CDR3 has 16 residues. Trimming cost V 2 bases and J 5 bases; bases outside gene matches: 10. Per germline, CDR1 SEHNR and CDR2 FQNEAQ (reference sequence). The CDR3 reads CASSLLSQGALTEAFF. In DNA, the CDR3 is TGTGCCAGCAGCTTATTGTCCCAGGGGGCACTAACTGAAGCTTTCTTT.

This chain uses TRBV7-9 with TRBJ1-4; D gene unclear. Between the trimmed V and J ends, which lost 3 bases and 7 bases, there was a span of 6 bases. CDR1 and CDR2 from the germline V gene are SEHNR and FQNEAQ (reference sequence). This CDR3 contains 12 residues. CDR3 nucleotide sequence: TGTGCCAGCAGCTTGCGTGGTGAAAAACTGTTTTTT. It specifies CASSLRGEKLFF.

The chain couples TRBV30 to TRBJ2-7, with D perhaps TRBD1 (6 bases). Between the trimmed V and J ends, which lost 4 bases and 0 bases, there was a span of 10 bases. Germline lookup yields CDR1 GTSNPN and CDR2 SVGIG (reference sequence). This CDR3 spans 13 amino acids. CDR3 nucleotides: TGTGCCTGGATTGGGGGCAGCTCCTACGAGCAGTACTTC. This codes for CAWIGGSSYEQYF.

The genes are TRBV4-1 and TRBJ2-7; D not resolved. V lost 1 base and J 3 bases, leaving 13 bases between the germline ends. CDR3 length: 15 residues. Germline V gene sequence: CDR1 MGHRA, CDR2 YSYEKL. The CDR3 DNA reads as TGCGCCAGCAGCCAAGTGGTGCGTCTCGGCTACGAGCAGTACTTC. Translating it yields CASSQVVRLGYEQYF.

The chain uses TRBV7-9 and TRBJ1-4; D perhaps matches TRBD1 (5 bases). This CDR3 has 15 residues. From germline, CDR1 is SEHNR and CDR2 FQNEAQ (reference sequence). Trimming shortened V by 1 base and J by 6 bases, and 12 bases separated the two germline ends. This CDR3 is CASSLGDGGYEKLFF. The CDR3 coding sequence is TGTGCCAGCAGCTTAGGAGATGGGGGGTATGAAAAACTGTTTTTT.

The chain uses TRBV9 and TRBJ2-7; 9 bases fit TRBD1. After removal of 0 bases from V and 6 bases from J, the junction contained 7 bases not matched to a gene. The CDR3 sequence is 15 residues long. Germline loops: CDR1 SGDLS, CDR2 YYNGEE. This CDR3 reads CASSVADRGVGEQYF. For the CDR3, the DNA is TGTGCCAGCAGCGTAGCGGACAGGGGCGTGGGCGAGCAGTACTTC.

CDR3 DNA sequence: TGTGCCTGGAGTGACGTGACAGGGTGGACAACTAATGAAAAACTGTTTTTT. Protein product: CAWSDVTGWTTNEKLFF. The rearrangement links TRBV30 to TRBJ1-4, with TRBD1 matching 7 bases. Germline CDR1 GTSNPN, CDR2 SVGIG (reference sequence). The CDR3 is made up of 17 amino acids. The V and J ends lost 1 base and 0 bases, in that order; junction bases with no gene match: 8.

The chain has TRBV2 and TRBJ2-3; unclear D gene. Trimming pared 9 bases from V and 2 bases from J, leaving 12 bases between. Germline V gene lookup returns CDR1 SNHLY and CDR2 FYNNEI. The CDR3 covers 13 residues. CDR3 region: CASTRGTTDTQYF. DNA for the CDR3: TGTGCCAGTACTCGAGGAACCACAGATACGCAGTATTTT. Together with reference TRBV2 and TRBJ2-3, the CDR3 gives the full variable domain: EPEVTQTPSHQVTQMGQEVILRCVPISNHLYFYWYRQILGQKVEFLVSFYNNEISEKSEIFDDQFSVERPDGSNFTLKIRSTKLEDSAMYFCASTRGTTDTQYFGPGTRLTVL.

This chain connects TRBV11-2 to TRBJ2-1; a possible D gene is TRBD1 (6 bases). The length of the CDR3 is 15 residues. CDR1 is SGHAT, CDR2 FQNNGV, per germline. Trimming shortened V by 4 bases and J by 5 bases, and 15 bases separated the two germline ends. CDR3 loop: CASSSARGLNNEQFF. CDR3 DNA sequence: TGTGCCAGCAGCTCCGCCAGGGGTCTGAACAATGAGCAGTTCTTC.

V and J are TRBV4-1 and TRBJ1-5; D remains unclear. The germline V gene has CDR1 MGHRA and CDR2 YSYEKL. Trimming removed 1 base at V and 4 bases at J, with 11 bases between. The CDR3 is 15 residues long. CDR3 nucleotides: TGCGCCAGCAGCCAAGTAGAAACAGCAAATCAGCCCCAGCATTTT. It translates to CASSQVETANQPQHF.